The rows below give T cell receptor beta chains drawn from one sample of a study of T-cell memory formation after mild COVID-19. Via MiXCR, TCRdb re-called the 5' RACE reads, giving one row per CDR3 protein. The sample records fewer than 300,000 distinct CDR3 sequences, 16% being singletons. The sample consisted of PBMCs or a T cell subset sorted from them (not recorded which). These receptor sequences come from a man between 18 and 29 years old who had mild COVID-19 (a few samples of this study predate the infection). Cell type and time point are not known. Each CDR3 is given with its conserved first and last residue. D genes are given only for firm matches. The size of a clone is reported for some rows only, either as once, few or many, or as a class for expanded clones.

size	V	D	J	DNA	CDR3
many	TRBV7-9	.	TRBJ1-2	TGTGCCAGCAGCCCGGAGAACTATGGCTACACCTTC	CASSPENYGYTF
.	TRBV4-3	.	TRBJ1-1	TGCGCCAGCAGGCGGACCCCAGGGGTTGACACTGAAGCTTTCTTT	CASRRTPGVDTEAFF
few	TRBV2	.	TRBJ2-5	TGTGCCAGCAGTCGGGCTGTGACAGAGACCCAGTACTTC	CASSRAVTETQYF
few	TRBV5-1	.	TRBJ1-2	TGCGCCAGCAGCTTGGAGGGGGGCGGCTACACCTTC	CASSLEGGGYTF
few	TRBV6-1	.	TRBJ2-5	TGTGCCAGCACCCCCCCAGCGACGGGGACCCAGTACTTC	CASTPPATGTQYF
.	TRBV4-2	.	TRBJ1-4	TGTGCCAGCAGCCGACGGGACGACCTCTCTGATGAAAAACTGTTTTTT	CASSRRDDLSDEKLFF
.	TRBV7-3	TRBD2	TRBJ2-3	TGTGCCAGCAGCTTGCGCGGGGGGGCCGCAGATACGCAGTATTTT	CASSLRGGAADTQYF
few	TRBV10-2	.	TRBJ2-3	TGCGCCTCCCGGCGGCTGGCACCAGATAGCACAGATACGCAGTATTTT	CASRRLAPDSTDTQYF
.	TRBV6-5	.	TRBJ1-2	TGTGCCAGCAGTTACTCAGCCGGGGCGACGGGCTACACCTTC	CASSYSAGATGYTF
.	TRBV10-3	.	TRBJ2-7	TGTGCCATCAGTGACTCGCACTCGAAGGTAGACGAGCAGTACTTC	CAISDSHSKVDEQYF
few	TRBV7-2	.	TRBJ2-1	TGTGCCAGCAGCCAACCCGATTGGGCCCTTGGTGTTTCCTACAATGAGCAGTTCTTC	CASSQPDWALGVSYNEQFF
.	TRBV6-2/TRBV6-3	TRBD1	TRBJ2-1	TGTGCCAGCAGTTACACAGGGGACGGAGAGCAGTTCTTC	CASSYTGDGEQFF
.	TRBV12-3/TRBV12-4	.	TRBJ2-3	TGTGCCAGCACGTGGGGGGGGCTAGCGGAGACCACAGATACGCAGTATTTT	CASTWGGLAETTDTQYF
.	TRBV12-3/TRBV12-4	.	TRBJ1-1	TGTGCCAGCAGCCGCGGGGACCTGAACACTGAAGCTTTCTTT	CASSRGDLNTEAFF
.	TRBV7-9	.	TRBJ2-3	TGTGCCAGCAGTCGGGGCCCTTTGAAGGATACGCAGTATTTT	CASSRGPLKDTQYF
.	TRBV29-1	TRBD2	TRBJ2-4	TGCAGCGTTGAAGAGGGGAGGGGAGGGTCTCCGTACTTC	CSVEEGRGGSPYF
.	TRBV4-1	TRBD2	TRBJ2-5	TGCGCCAGCAGCCACCCCACTAGCGGACAGACCCAGTACTTC	CASSHPTSGQTQYF
once	TRBV5-6	.	TRBJ1-5	TGTGCCAGCAGCACCTGGGCAGGGGATGAGCCCCAGCATTTT	CASSTWAGDEPQHF
few	TRBV5-1	.	TRBJ2-1	TGCGCCAGCAGCTTAGCCTTAGTAGGGTACAATGAGCAGTTCTTC	CASSLALVGYNEQFF
few	TRBV5-6	.	TRBJ2-2	TGTGCCAGCATACTTCAGTTCGGCGGGGAGCTGTTTTTT	CASILQFGGELFF
.	TRBV7-2	.	TRBJ1-3	TGTGCCAGCAGCGGAGGACAAGGTGGAAACACCATATATTTT	CASSGGQGGNTIYF
few	TRBV28	TRBD2	TRBJ2-2	TGTGCCAGCACCGACAGGCGGGGGGGGACCGGGGAGCTGTTTTTT	CASTDRRGGTGELFF
.	TRBV4-1	.	TRBJ1-5	TGCGCCAGCAGCCAAGATCCCCGGGGGGTTAGCAATCAGCCCCAGCATTTT	CASSQDPRGVSNQPQHF
few	TRBV12-3/TRBV12-4	TRBD1	TRBJ2-3	TGTGCCAGCAGTTTAAGGGGGCTGAGCACAGATACGCAGTATTTT	CASSLRGLSTDTQYF
.	TRBV4-3	.	TRBJ1-2	TGCGCCAGCAGCCAAGAACAGGCCACGAACTATGGCTACACCTTC	CASSQEQATNYGYTF
.	TRBV7-2	TRBD1	TRBJ2-4	TGTGCCAGCAGCACAGGGACAGGGAGGCCTCCCAAAAACATTCAGTACTTC	CASSTGTGRPPKNIQYF
medium-sized	TRBV4-2	.	TRBJ2-4	TGTGCCAGCAGCCAAGGGGCGTCCAAAAACATTCAGTACTTC	CASSQGASKNIQYF
.	TRBV7-9	.	TRBJ2-5	TGTGCCAGCAGCTATGGTCCGAGGGGACCACAAGAGACCCAGTACTTC	CASSYGPRGPQETQYF
.	TRBV6-6	TRBD1	TRBJ2-4	TGTGCCAGCAGTCATCGGACAGGGGGCGATGAAAACATTCAGTACTTC	CASSHRTGGDENIQYF
few	TRBV29-1	TRBD1	TRBJ2-3	TGCAGCGTCGTAAAGGACAGGTTAACAGATACGCAGTATTTT	CSVVKDRLTDTQYF
.	TRBV5-1	TRBD1	TRBJ2-7	TGCGCCAGCAGCTTACAGGGGGCGTCGGACGAGCAGTACTTC	CASSLQGASDEQYF
few	TRBV12-3/TRBV12-4	.	TRBJ2-3	TGTGCCAGCCTTCCGGGAGGGGGCCCAGATACGCAGTATTTT	CASLPGGGPDTQYF
few	TRBV12-3/TRBV12-4	.	TRBJ1-4	TGTGCCAGCAGTTTCGCCGGGGCTAATGAAAAACTGTTTTTT	CASSFAGANEKLFF
.	TRBV10-3	.	TRBJ1-5	TGTGCCATCAGTGACTTCGGGGATCAGCCCCAGCATTTT	CAISDFGDQPQHF
few	TRBV7-8	TRBD1	TRBJ2-1	TGTGCCAGCAGCTCATCCGGGACAGGGGCGGAGCAGTTCTTC	CASSSSGTGAEQFF
.	TRBV20-1	TRBD1	TRBJ1-5	TGCAGTGCTAGGGGGACAGGGGGCAATCAGCCCCAGCATTTT	CSARGTGGNQPQHF
.	TRBV24-1	.	TRBJ2-5	TGTGCCACCAGTGATTGGGCCCTGGGGGAGACCCAGTACTTC	CATSDWALGETQYF
few	TRBV4-2	TRBD1	TRBJ1-2	TGTGCCAGCAGCCAAGATCCCGGGACAGGCGCCTATGGCTACACCTTC	CASSQDPGTGAYGYTF
few	TRBV7-8	.	TRBJ1-3	TGTGCCAGCACGCCGGGACCGCCTGGAGACACCATATATTTT	CASTPGPPGDTIYF
few	TRBV12-3/TRBV12-4	.	TRBJ2-7	TGTGCCAGCAGTTTCCCGCCGCCAGGACTCTACGAGCAGTACTTC	CASSFPPPGLYEQYF
few	TRBV4-3	TRBD1	TRBJ1-6	TGCGCCAGCAGCCAAGACGGTTCAGGGGGTAATCCACCCCTCCACTTT	CASSQDGSGGNPPLHF
.	TRBV9	.	TRBJ2-1	TGTGCCAGCAGCCCGGGGGTTCTAGTAAACTCCTACAATGAGCAGTTCTTC	CASSPGVLVNSYNEQFF
few	TRBV5-5	.	TRBJ1-3	TGTGCCAGCAGCTTGGACACTAGCTCTGGAAACACCATATATTTT	CASSLDTSSGNTIYF
few	TRBV5-4	.	TRBJ2-1	TGTGCCAGCAGCCCGGCGGGGCCATCCTACAATGAGCAGTTCTTC	CASSPAGPSYNEQFF
.	TRBV18	.	TRBJ2-3	TGTGCCAGCTCACCAGTGCTAAACACAGATACGCAGTATTTT	CASSPVLNTDTQYF
few	TRBV4-1	.	TRBJ2-1	TGCGCCAGCAGCCTAACAGGTCCTAGCTCCTACAATGAGCAGTTCTTC	CASSLTGPSSYNEQFF